Listed below are T cell receptor beta chains from one sample, sequenced in a study of T cell responses to AZD1222 COVID-19 vaccine. Profiling relied on immunoSEQ multiplex PCR, and the TCRdb table lists in-frame clones only, not all of them. The sample lists more than 150,000 clones; approximately 90% were seen once. Here the sequenced sample was peripheral blood, taken on day 0 of AZD1222 vaccination. Receptors originate from an adult in good health. Both conserved end residues are part of each CDR3. D genes are given only for firm matches. Size is omitted from some rows. Given values are once, few, many or a class for expanded clones.

TRBJ1-1 | . | TRBV9 | . | CASSVATGREAFF | TGTGCCAGCAGCGTAGCTACCGGGCGTGAAGCTTTCTTT
TRBJ1-6 | . | TRBV7-9 | . | CASSEAAPLHF | TGTGCCAGCAGCGAAGCAGCACCCCTCCACTTT
TRBJ2-1 | TRBD2 | TRBV2 | . | CASRVAGEQFF | TGTGCCAGCAGGGTAGCGGGGGAGCAGTTCTTC
TRBJ2-3 | TRBD2 | TRBV5-4 | . | CASSLVVSGGAGDTQYF | TGTGCCAGCAGCTTGGTGGTGAGCGGGGGGGCCGGGGATACGCAGTATTTT
TRBJ1-5 | . | TRBV12-3/TRBV12-4 | . | CASSSSRPQHF | TGTGCCAGCAGTTCATCCAGGCCCCAGCATTTT
TRBJ1-3 | . | TRBV28 | . | CASRLQGSSGNTIYF | TGTGCCAGCAGATTACAGGGCAGCTCTGGAAACACCATATATTTT
TRBJ1-1 | TRBD1 | TRBV18 | . | CASSPLTGYKNTEAFF | TGTGCCAGCTCACCACTGACAGGGTACAAGAACACTGAAGCTTTCTTT
TRBJ1-3 | TRBD1 | TRBV7-2 | . | CASSRQGPMTGNTIYF | TGTGCCAGTTCTAGACAGGGGCCGATGACTGGAAACACCATATATTTT
TRBJ1-4 | . | TRBV27 | . | CASPKQGSNEKLFF | TGTGCCAGTCCGAAACAGGGTTCTAATGAAAAACTGTTTTTT
TRBJ1-1 | TRBD1 | TRBV19 | . | CASSTRDSQNTEAFF | TGTGCCAGTAGTACCCGGGACAGCCAGAACACTGAAGCTTTCTTT
TRBJ1-5 | . | TRBV28 | few | CASIGAQGPDQPQHF | TGTGCCAGCATTGGGGCCCAGGGGCCAGATCAGCCCCAGCATTTT